This T cell receptor beta chain is from a study of cytomegalovirus exposure and HLA in healthy donors. While the first cohort had over 650 subjects, the donors belonged to the separate validation cohort of about 110 subjects. This clone came up once. Its cognate antigen is unknown. The table came from immunoSEQ multiplex PCR; TCRdb's copy has only in-frame clones and leaves some out. The repertoire includes about 340,000 clones, roughly 85% of them detected once, and over 0.8% sits in the top ten. The study's findings and limits: Subsequent analysis showed first-cohort TCR clusters tending to co-occur in approximately 120 validation repertoires. It was reported that the classifier diagnosed cytomegalovirus status with high specificity and sensitivity in both the original and validation cohorts. TCR beta chains numbering some 160 were designated cytomegalovirus-associated.

Sequencing input: PBMCs. The TCR was taken from a young woman in good health and CMV-seronegative.

Here the CDR3 reads CASFSGRTYNEQFF. CDR3 DNA: TGCGCCAGCTTTAGCGGGAGGACCTACAATGAGCAGTTCTTC. The rearrangement links TRBV10-1 to TRBJ2-1; 10 bases agree with TRBD2. With V trimmed by 8 bases and J by 2 bases, 3 bases remained unmatched. There are 14 residues in the CDR3. Germline assignment: CDR1 WNHNN and CDR2 SYGVQD (reference sequence).